The 14 T cell receptor beta chains presented below share a single source sample, sequenced in a study of blood T cells in healthy people across ages. A second PCR, run for about 7 to 11 cycles, used a sample-barcoded 5' primer plus a J-beta primer mix. TCRdb reprocessed the 5' RACE reads via MiXCR and lists one record per CDR3 protein. The sample carries around 1,000,000 distinct CDR3 sequences, roughly a quarter recorded once. These same records also appear under a second study, on T cells of mothers and their children.

Material for sequencing was blood. The receptor source for this set is a girl aged 2 to 10 in good health.

V and J are TRBV6-6 and TRBJ1-5; no reliable D call. Trimming pared 6 bases from V and 3 bases from J, leaving 3 bases between. The CDR3 runs 11 residues. CDR1 is MNHNY, CDR2 SVGAGI, per germline (reference sequence). Here the CDR3 DNA reads TGTGCCAGCAGGGTCAATCAGCCCCAGCATTTT. Its translation: CASRVNQPQHF.

The chain combines TRBV7-2 with TRBJ2-4; D is perhaps TRBD2 (5 bases). This CDR3 comprises 13 residues. CDR1 is SGHTA, CDR2 FQGNSA, per germline. V was cut by 3 bases and J by 8 bases, with 11 bases left in between. This CDR3 is CASSFRRHDIQYF. The CDR3 DNA follows: TGTGCCAGCAGCTTTCGGAGGCATGACATTCAGTACTTC.

The chain recombines TRBV7-2 with TRBJ2-4, with D tentatively TRBD2 (6 bases). The CDR3 has 13 amino acids. V was cut by 4 bases and J by 8 bases, with 12 bases left in between. From germline, CDR1 is SGHTA and CDR2 FQGNSA. The CDR3 is CASSSTSSDIQYF. For the CDR3, the DNA is TGTGCCAGCAGCTCAACTAGCTCGGACATTCAGTACTTC. The variable domain in full, completed from reference TRBV7-2 and TRBJ2-4, reads GAGVSQSPSNKVTEKGKDVELRCDPISGHTALYWYRQSLGQGLEFLIYFQGNSAPDKSGLPSDRFSAERTGGSVSTLTIQRTQQEDSAVYLCASSSTSSDIQYFGAGTRLSVL.

V usage is TRBV15 and J usage is TRBJ1-1, with TRBD1 matching over 8 bases. With 1 base clipped from V and 0 bases from J, the junction kept 4 bases outside the gene matches. The CDR3 runs to 16 residues. Germline CDR1 is LNHNV and CDR2 is YYDKDF (reference sequence). The CDR3 DNA reads TGTGCCACCAGCAGAGGACAGGGGTTCCTGAACACTGAAGCTTTCTTT. Amino acid sequence: CATSRGQGFLNTEAFF. The variable domain in full, with the rest retrieved from reference TRBV15 and TRBJ1-1, is DAMVIQNPRYQVTQFGKPVTLSCSQTLNHNVMYWYQQKSSQAPKLLFHYYDKDFNNEADTPDNFQSRRPNTSFCFLDIRSPGLGDTAMYLCATSRGQGFLNTEAFFGQGTRLTVV.

The rearrangement joins TRBV6-2 or TRBV6-3 to TRBJ2-5, with D possibly called TRBD1 or TRBD2 (5 bases each). This CDR3 region has 13 residues. The germline V gene encodes CDR1 MNHEY and CDR2 SVGEGT. V was shortened by 6 bases and J by 11 bases, with 19 bases between the two germline ends. CDR3 region: CASRPEGTFQQYF. CDR3 bases: TGTGCCAGCAGACCAGAGGGGACGTTTCAGCAGTACTTC.

This clonotype has a handful of counts. This chain joins TRBV5-1 and TRBJ2-5, with TRBD1 matching over 9 bases. The trim removed 4 bases at V and 3 bases at J, leaving 7 bases unmatched. Germline V gene data show CDR1 as SGHRS and CDR2 as YFSETQ. CDR3 length: 15 residues. DNA for the CDR3: TGCGCCAGCAGCCGAGGGGGACAGGGAAAAGAGACCCAGTACTTC. Its protein is CASSRGGQGKETQYF.

This clonotype was recorded a few times. J is TRBJ2-7 and V is TRBV7-9; the D gene is possibly TRBD1 (5 bases). CDR1 is SEHNR and CDR2 is FQNEAQ in the germline V gene (reference sequence). The V gene lost 4 bases and the J gene lost 3 bases, with 13 bases spanning the gap. This CDR3 spans 14 amino acids. CDR3 DNA sequence: TGTGCCAGCAGCTCTCACCTTCAGGGCTACGAGCAGTACTTC. Its protein product is CASSSHLQGYEQYF.

The chain uses TRBV14 and TRBJ2-4; 8 bases are shared with TRBD1. The CDR3 has 14 amino acids. V lost 5 bases, J lost 9 bases, and 9 bases stayed unmatched. The germline CDR1 and CDR2 sequences are SGHDN and FVKESK. The CDR3 region is CASSNGQGEGIQYF. As DNA, the CDR3 is TGTGCCAGCAGCAATGGACAGGGTGAGGGCATTCAGTACTTC.

V is TRBV28 and J is TRBJ2-7; D ambiguous. The CDR3 sequence is 14 residues long. Germline V CDR1 and CDR2: MDHEN, SYDVKM. Trimming took off 2 bases at V and 2 bases at J, with 10 bases between the two ends. The CDR3 nucleotides read TGTGCCAGCAGTTTAGGTGCCTCTGCCTACGAGCAGTACTTC. Translated, it gives CASSLGASAYEQYF. Together with reference TRBV28 and TRBJ2-7, the CDR3 gives the full variable domain: DVKVTQSSRYLVKRTGEKVFLECVQDMDHENMFWYRQDPGLGLRLIYFSYDVKMKEKGDIPEGYSVSREKKERFSLILESASTNQTSMYLCASSLGASAYEQYFGPGTRLTVT.

This chain uses TRBV6-1 with TRBJ2-5; 8 nucleotides align to TRBD1. The V segment lost 8 bases and the J segment 5 bases; nucleotides outside the gene matches: 16. The length of the CDR3 is 16 residues. Germline V gene sequence: CDR1 MNHNS, CDR2 SASEGT. The CDR3 nucleotides are TGTGCCAGCGCGAGAGACGCAGGGGGCCGGGGTGAGACCCAGTACTTC. It encodes CASARDAGGRGETQYF.

This clonotype was counted a few times. DNA for the CDR3: TGCGCCAGCAGCTCCGGGACAGGGCCAAAGGGGCAAGCTTTCTTT. Translating gives CASSSGTGPKGQAFF. The chain carries TRBV5-1 and TRBJ1-1; 9 bases match TRBD1. Trimming removed 3 bases from V and 9 bases from J; junction bases left unmatched: 12. The CDR3 totals 15 residues. Germline V gene lookup returns CDR1 SGHRS and CDR2 YFSETQ.

As for this clonotype: A clone one base away is much larger, so this may be a read error. The V gene is TRBV7-3, the J gene TRBJ2-3; 8 nucleotides align to TRBD2. Trimming removed 6 bases from V and 2 bases from J; junction bases left unmatched: 7. This CDR3 comprises 15 residues. From germline, CDR1 is SGHTA and CDR2 FQGTGA. CDR3 amino acids: CASSSTSGTTDTQYF. The CDR3 DNA follows: TGTGCCAGCAGTTCCACTAGCGGAACCACAGATACGCAGTATTTT.

V usage is TRBV11-2 and J usage is TRBJ1-4; tentative D call: TRBD1 (5 bases). Germline V lookup: CDR1 SGHAT, CDR2 FQNNGV. Trimming cost V 3 bases and J 4 bases, with 9 bases left between them. The CDR3 spans 14 residues. CDR3 sequence (DNA): TGTGCCAGCAGCTTTACCGGGGGTAATGAAAAACTGTTTTTT. Protein product: CASSFTGGNEKLFF.

The genes are TRBV12-3 or TRBV12-4 and TRBJ2-3; D may be TRBD2 (6 bases). Trimming removed 6 bases from V and 0 bases from J, with 13 bases in between. The CDR3 loop spans 15 amino acids. The CDR3 protein is CASSNGGASTDTQYF. The CDR3, as DNA: TGTGCCAGCAGCAACGGAGGGGCTAGCACAGATACGCAGTATTTT.